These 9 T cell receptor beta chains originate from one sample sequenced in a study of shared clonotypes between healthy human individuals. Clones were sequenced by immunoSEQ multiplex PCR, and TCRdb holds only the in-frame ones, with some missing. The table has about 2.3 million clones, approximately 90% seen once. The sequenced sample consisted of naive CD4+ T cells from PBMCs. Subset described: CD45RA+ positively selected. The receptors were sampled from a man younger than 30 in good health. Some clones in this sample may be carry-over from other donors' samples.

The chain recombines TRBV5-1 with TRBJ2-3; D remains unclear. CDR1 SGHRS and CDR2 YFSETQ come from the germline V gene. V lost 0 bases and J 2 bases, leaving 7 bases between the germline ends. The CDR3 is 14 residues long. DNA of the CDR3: TGCGCCAGCAGCTTGGACCACCTCACAGATACGCAGTATTTT. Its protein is CASSLDHLTDTQYF.

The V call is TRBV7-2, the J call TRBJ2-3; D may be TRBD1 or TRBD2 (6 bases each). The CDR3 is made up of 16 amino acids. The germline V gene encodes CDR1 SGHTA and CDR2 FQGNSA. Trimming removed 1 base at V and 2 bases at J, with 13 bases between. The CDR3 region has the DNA TGTGCCAGCAGCTTAGGGGGGGCGGGATTCACAGATACGCAGTATTTT. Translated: CASSLGGAGFTDTQYF.

CDR3 DNA: TGTGCCAGCAGCTTCGAGGGCTCGACAAATGAGCAGTTCTTC. It yields the protein CASSFEGSTNEQFF. V and J are TRBV11-3 and TRBJ2-1, with a possible D match to TRBD2 (5 bases). Per the germline V gene, CDR1 is SGHNT and CDR2 is YENEEA. The CDR3 runs 14 residues. Trimming took 3 bases from V and 7 from J, leaving 13 bases between them. The entire variable domain, with the rest obtained from reference TRBV11-3 and TRBJ2-1, is as follows: EAGVVQSPRYKIIEKKQPVAFWCNPISGHNTLYWYLQNLGQGPELLIRYENEEAVDDSQLPKDRFSAERLKGVDSTLKIQPAELGDSAVYLCASSFEGSTNEQFFGPGTRLTVL.

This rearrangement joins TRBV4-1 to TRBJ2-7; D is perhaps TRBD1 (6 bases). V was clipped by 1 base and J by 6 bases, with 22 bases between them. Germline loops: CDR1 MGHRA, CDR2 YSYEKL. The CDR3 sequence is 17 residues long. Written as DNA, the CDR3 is TGCGCCAGCAGCCAAGGGGTCTGGCAGGGGCGCGGGTCCGAGCAGTACTTC. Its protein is CASSQGVWQGRGSEQYF.

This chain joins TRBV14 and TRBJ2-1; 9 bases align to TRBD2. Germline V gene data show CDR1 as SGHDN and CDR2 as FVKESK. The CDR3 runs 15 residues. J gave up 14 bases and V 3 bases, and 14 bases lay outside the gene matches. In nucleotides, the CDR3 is TGTGCCAGCAGCCACGCTAGCGGGAAACAGGCGAGGGAGTTCTTC. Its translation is CASSHASGKQAREFF.

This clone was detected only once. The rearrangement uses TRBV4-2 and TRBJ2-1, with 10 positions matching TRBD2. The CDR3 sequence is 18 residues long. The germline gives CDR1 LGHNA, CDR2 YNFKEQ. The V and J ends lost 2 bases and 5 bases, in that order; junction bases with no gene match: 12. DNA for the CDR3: TGTGCCAGCAGCCAATTCCCTACCCTAGCGGGAGTCAACAATGAGCAGTTCTTC. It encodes CASSQFPTLAGVNNEQFF.

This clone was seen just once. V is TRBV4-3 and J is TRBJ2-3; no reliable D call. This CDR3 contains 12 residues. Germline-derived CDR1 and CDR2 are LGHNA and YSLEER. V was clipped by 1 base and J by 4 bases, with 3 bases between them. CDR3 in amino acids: CASSQVADTQYF. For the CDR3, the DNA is TGCGCCAGCAGCCAAGTGGCAGATACGCAGTATTTT.

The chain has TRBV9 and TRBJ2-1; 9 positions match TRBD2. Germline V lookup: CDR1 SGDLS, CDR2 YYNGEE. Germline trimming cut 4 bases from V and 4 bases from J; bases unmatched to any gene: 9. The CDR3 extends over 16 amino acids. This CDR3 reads CASSPRGSGGYNEQFF. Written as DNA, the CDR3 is TGTGCCAGCAGCCCGCGGGGTAGCGGGGGATACAATGAGCAGTTCTTC.

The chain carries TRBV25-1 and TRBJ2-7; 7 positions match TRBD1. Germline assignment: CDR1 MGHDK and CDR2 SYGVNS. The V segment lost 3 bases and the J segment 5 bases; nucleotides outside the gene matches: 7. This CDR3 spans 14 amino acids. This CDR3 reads CASSEAGGNDEQYF. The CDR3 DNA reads TGTGCCAGCAGTGAGGCAGGGGGTAACGACGAGCAGTACTTC.